This T cell receptor beta chain was retrieved from a study of T cell responses to AZD1222 COVID-19 vaccine. The CDR3 is made up of 13 amino acids. The germline CDR1 and CDR2 sequences are ENHRY and SYGVKD. The V and J ends lost 0 bases and 7 bases respectively, with 9 bases between them. Sequencing was performed with immunoSEQ multiplex PCR; in TCRdb, only in-frame clones are kept and a portion is missing. Here the sample spans approximately 160,000 clones, approximately 90% being singletons. The material sequenced was peripheral blood, taken on day 0 of AZD1222 vaccination. This clonotype was sampled from an adult in good health. This chain connects TRBV10-3 to TRBJ1-2; the D is unclear. CDR3 nucleotide sequence: TGTGCCATCAGTGAGTCGGGGTCACCTGGCTACACCTTC. This encodes CAISESGSPGYTF.